This TCR beta chain was captured by sequencing in a study of cytomegalovirus exposure and HLA in healthy donors. Study-level points and caveats: Immune exposure data for these donors was limited to CMV serostatus.

For this clone: As yet, its antigen is unknown.

The CDR3 totals 15 residues. The V gene end was trimmed by 4 bases and the J gene end by 5 bases; junction bases not matched to a gene: 11. CDR1 SGHNT and CDR2 YYREEE come from the germline V gene (reference sequence). The PCR was carried out with 60 Vbeta primers and 13 Jbeta primers. The protocol was immunoSEQ multiplex PCR, while the TCRdb copy is restricted to in-frame clones and leaves out a portion. The sample holds about 130,000 clones, 80% seen once. Sequencing was performed on PBMCs. This receptor was obtained from a man in his forties in good health and CMV-seronegative. This chain uses TRBV5-4 with TRBJ2-5; 7 bases are shared with TRBD1. The CDR3 nucleotides are TGTGCCAGCAGCCCACAACAGGGGCCCCGGGAGACCCAGTACTTC. Its translation: CASSPQQGPRETQYF.